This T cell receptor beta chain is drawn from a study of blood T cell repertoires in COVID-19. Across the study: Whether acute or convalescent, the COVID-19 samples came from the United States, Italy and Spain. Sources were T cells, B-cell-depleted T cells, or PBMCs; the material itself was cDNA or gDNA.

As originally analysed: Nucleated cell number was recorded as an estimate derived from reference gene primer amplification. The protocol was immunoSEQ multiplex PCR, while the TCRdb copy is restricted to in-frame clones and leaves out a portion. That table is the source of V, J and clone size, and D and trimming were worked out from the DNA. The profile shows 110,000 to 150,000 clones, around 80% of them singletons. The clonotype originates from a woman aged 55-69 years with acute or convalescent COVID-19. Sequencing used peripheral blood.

CDR3 amino acids: CSAVGLASYEQYF. The CDR3 DNA is TGCAGCGCCGTGGGACTAGCCTCCTACGAGCAGTACTTC. This sequence joins TRBV29-1 and TRBJ2-7; 9 bases fit TRBD2. CDR3 size: 13 residues. V was pared by 7 bases and J by 0 bases, with 4 bases of the junction left unmatched. The germline gives CDR1 SQVTM, CDR2 ANQGSEA.